The 21 T cell receptor beta chains in this list originate from one sample, sequenced in a study of CD8 T cells in Susac syndrome. RNA amounts of about 0.5 to 1 ug underwent reverse transcription with random hexamers. TCRdb re-derived calls from the immunoSEQ multiplex PCR reads in MiXCR, one entry per CDR3 protein. The top ten clones hold roughly 0.12% of a sample with 150,000 to 200,000 distinct CDR3 sequences, approximately 94% of them seen once. What was sequenced was CD4+ T cells from PBMCs. The receptor source for this set is a human donor with Susac syndrome.

The chain recombines TRBV9 with TRBJ2-6; D not certain. V gave up 0 bases and J gave up 4 bases, with 8 bases separating them. The CDR3 extends over 15 amino acids. Germline loops: CDR1 SGDLS, CDR2 YYNGEE. CDR3 residues: CASSVARRGANVLTF. DNA for the CDR3: TGTGCCAGCAGCGTAGCGCGGCGGGGGGCCAACGTCCTGACTTTC.

This clonotype was picked up one time. This chain uses TRBV12-3 or TRBV12-4 with TRBJ2-7; D is unresolved. The CDR3 totals 12 residues. Trimming removed 5 bases from V and 12 bases from J, with 17 bases in between. The CDR3 sequence: CASSRTPGSSYF. DNA of the CDR3: TGTGCCAGCAGTCGAACGCCCGGGTCTTCGTACTTC.

The chain couples TRBV5-4 to TRBJ2-1, with no clear D. Trimming cost V 4 bases and J 6 bases, with 8 bases left between them. Germline V lookup: CDR1 SGHNT, CDR2 YYREEE (reference sequence). This CDR3 has 12 amino acids. CDR3: CASSPDANEQFF. In DNA, the CDR3 is TGTGCCAGCAGCCCCGATGCCAATGAGCAGTTCTTC.

The rearrangement links TRBV5-6 to TRBJ2-1; 8 nucleotides match TRBD2. This CDR3 is built from 12 residues. The germline V gene encodes CDR1 SGHDT and CDR2 YYEEEE. Trimming cost V 4 bases and J 10 bases; bases outside gene matches: 4. This chain's CDR3 is CASSPGREEQFF. CDR3 sequence (DNA): TGTGCCAGCAGCCCCGGGAGGGAGGAGCAGTTCTTC.

CDR3 nucleotide sequence: TGCAGCGTTGCGATAGGCGGAGGCAATCAGCCCCAGCATTTT. The encoded protein is CSVAIGGGNQPQHF. The chain uses TRBV29-1 and TRBJ1-5; D uncertain. Germline CDR1 reads SQVTM; CDR2 reads ANQGSEA. This CDR3 is built from 14 residues. V was pared by 4 bases and J by 2 bases, with 12 bases between. Full variable domain (remainder filled in from reference TRBV29-1 and TRBJ1-5): SAVISQKPSRDICQRGTSLTIQCQVDSQVTMMFWYRQQPGQSLTLIATANQGSEATYESGFVIDKFPISRPNLTFSTLTVSNMSPEDSSIYLCSVAIGGGNQPQHFGDGTRLSIL.

The chain joins TRBV14 to TRBJ2-1; TRBD1 matches at 8 bases. Losses at the gene ends were 1 base for V and 3 bases for J; bases not matched to a gene: 8. The CDR3 spans 17 residues. Germline CDR1 SGHDN, CDR2 FVKESK. CDR3 residues: CASSQARAGGGYNEQFF. In nucleotides, the CDR3 is TGTGCCAGCAGCCAAGCCAGGGCAGGGGGCGGCTACAATGAGCAGTTCTTC.

V and J are TRBV15 and TRBJ2-4, with D possibly matching TRBD2 (6 bases). CDR3 size: 15 residues. In germline, CDR1 is LNHNV, CDR2 YYDKDF (reference sequence). V was cut by 3 bases and J by 1 base, with 10 bases left in between. CDR3 sequence: CATSSAGRAKNIQYF. For the CDR3, the DNA is TGTGCCACCAGCAGCGCAGGGAGGGCCAAAAACATTCAGTACTTC.

This chain uses TRBV7-9 with TRBJ2-7; TRBD1 matches at 7 bases. The CDR3 is made up of 15 amino acids. V was pared by 5 bases and J by 5 bases, with 12 bases of the junction left unmatched. Germline lookup yields CDR1 SEHNR and CDR2 FQNEAQ (reference sequence). Here the CDR3 DNA reads TGTGCCAGCAGCACCCGGACAGGCGATTCCCACGAGCAGTACTTC. Protein: CASSTRTGDSHEQYF.

The chain employs TRBV5-4 and TRBJ1-2; 7 nucleotides agree with TRBD1. V shed 4 bases, J shed 3 bases, and the junction held 3 bases outside the gene matches. Per the germline V gene, CDR1 is SGHNT and CDR2 is YYREEE (reference sequence). CDR3 size: 13 residues. The CDR3 DNA sequence: TGTGCCAGCAGCCAGGGGGGTGACTATGGCTACACCTTC. Its translation is CASSQGGDYGYTF.

V usage is TRBV7-9 and J usage is TRBJ2-2; 10 positions agree with TRBD1. This CDR3 spans 16 amino acids. Unmatched junction bases numbered 5, after V lost 5 bases and J lost 2 bases. The germline V gene encodes CDR1 SEHNR and CDR2 FQNEAQ (reference sequence). CDR3 nucleotides: TGTGCCAGCAGCCTCGGGACAGGGGACAACACCGGGGAGCTGTTTTTT. As protein: CASSLGTGDNTGELFF.

This clonotype appeared once. J is TRBJ2-3 and V is TRBV3-1; D remains unclear. V dropped 4 bases and J dropped 2 bases, with 7 bases sitting between them. The CDR3 spans 13 residues. Germline loops: CDR1 LGHDT, CDR2 YNNKEL (reference sequence). The CDR3 spells CASSLTFTDTQYF. The CDR3 nucleotides read TGTGCCAGCAGCCTCACCTTCACAGATACGCAGTATTTT.

The chain employs TRBV20-1 and TRBJ2-2; no firm D call. Germline loops: CDR1 DFQATT, CDR2 SNEGSKA (reference sequence). Trimming took off 5 bases at V and 2 bases at J, with 9 bases between the two ends. The CDR3 contains 13 residues. The CDR3 DNA reads TGCAGTGCTGGCCGTATCAACACCGGGGAGCTGTTTTTT. Its translation is CSAGRINTGELFF.

This sequence joins TRBV6-5 and TRBJ1-3, with D perhaps matching TRBD1 (6 bases). The CDR3 sequence is 16 residues long. V was pared by 2 bases and J by 2 bases, with 13 bases between. From germline, CDR1 is MNHEY and CDR2 SVGAGI. CDR3 residues: CASSYAGGGTGNTIYF. The CDR3 coding sequence is TGTGCCAGCAGTTACGCCGGAGGGGGAACTGGAAACACCATATATTTT.

The rearrangement joins TRBV9 to TRBJ2-1; D is undetermined. V was trimmed by 3 bases and J by 6 bases, leaving 4 bases between them. This CDR3 contains 11 residues. Germline V gives CDR1 SGDLS, CDR2 YYNGEE. DNA of the CDR3: TGTGCCAGCAGCGATCTCAATGAGCAGTTCTTC. It specifies CASSDLNEQFF.

The chain joins TRBV6-5 to TRBJ1-4; D is uncertain. The CDR3 is made up of 15 amino acids. Germline assignment: CDR1 MNHEY and CDR2 SVGAGI. V lost 6 bases to trimming and J lost 9 bases, with 20 bases between them. The chain's CDR3 is CASRNRDDARQKLFF. The CDR3 nucleotides are TGTGCCAGCAGAAACCGGGATGACGCCCGCCAAAAACTGTTTTTT.

CDR3 nucleotide sequence: TGTGCCAGCAGCCAGTATAGCAATCAGCCCCAGCATTTT. The encoded protein is CASSQYSNQPQHF. The chain uses TRBV14 and TRBJ1-5, with D hard to call. From germline, CDR1 is SGHDN and CDR2 FVKESK. The V and J ends lost 3 bases and 0 bases respectively, with 3 bases between them. The CDR3 spans 13 residues. Variable domain in full (rest from reference TRBV14 and TRBJ1-5): EAGVTQFPSHSVIEKGQTVTLRCDPISGHDNLYWYRRVMGKEIKFLLHFVKESKQDESGMPNNRFLAERTGGTYSTLKVQPAELEDSGVYFCASSQYSNQPQHFGDGTRLSIL.

The chain links TRBV4-2 to TRBJ2-3, with 14 bases that match TRBD2. The CDR3 is 16 residues long. CDR1 is LGHNA and CDR2 is YNFKEQ in the germline V gene. The trim removed 3 bases at V and 1 base at J, leaving 0 bases unmatched. CDR3 sequence (DNA): TGTGCCAGCAGCCAGGGACTAGCGGGGGGCACAGATACGCAGTATTTT. Its protein product is CASSQGLAGGTDTQYF.

The J gene is TRBJ2-7, the V gene TRBV7-2; weak D call: TRBD1 (5 bases). This CDR3 region has 16 residues. Trimming took 1 base from V and 2 from J, leaving 15 bases between them. Germline V gene lookup returns CDR1 SGHTA and CDR2 FQGNSA. CDR3 loop: CASSLEGARPTYEQYF. The CDR3, as DNA: TGTGCCAGCAGCTTAGAAGGGGCCAGGCCAACCTACGAGCAGTACTTC.

In DNA, the CDR3 is TGTGCCAGCAGCTTAGGCTCCGCTAGCGGGGGGGCCGGGGATACGCAGTATTTT. Its translation is CASSLGSASGGAGDTQYF. The gene calls are TRBV7-6 and TRBJ2-3, with 12 bases identical to TRBD2. From germline, CDR1 is SGHVS and CDR2 FNYEAQ. CDR3 length equals 18 residues. V gave up 1 base and J gave up 6 bases; unmatched junction bases: 11.

The chain has TRBV9 and TRBJ1-6; 9 nucleotides align to TRBD1. CDR1 and CDR2 (germline): SGDLS, YYNGEE. The CDR3 is 16 amino acids. The V and J ends lost 3 bases and 1 base, in that order; junction bases with no gene match: 2. This CDR3 is CASSGGQGSYNSPLHF. CDR3 nucleotides: TGTGCCAGCAGCGGGGGACAGGGATCCTATAATTCACCCCTCCACTTT.

The chain carries TRBV2 and TRBJ2-7; D may be TRBD2 (7 bases). There are 13 residues in the CDR3. Germline-derived CDR1 and CDR2 are SNHLY and FYNNEI. Trimming shortened V by 8 bases and J by 2 bases, and 13 bases separated the two germline ends. CDR3 loop: CASSWGGPYEQYF. DNA of the CDR3: TGTGCCAGCTCGTGGGGGGGGCCCTACGAGCAGTACTTC.